A selection of T cell receptor beta chains follows, all from one sample in a study of CXCR3-negative and CXCR3-positive naive CD8 T cells. TCRdb reprocessed the 5' RACE reads, keeping one entry per CDR3 protein, no DNA. This sample's clone table lists over 35,000 distinct CDR3 sequences. Material for sequencing was memory CD8+ T cells from blood. Receptors were obtained from a human donor in good health. Some clones in this sample may be carry-over from other donors' samples. CDR3s include the opening cysteine and the closing phenylalanine or tryptophan. Each record gives: V gene, J gene, CDR3 protein.

V: TRBV5-1; J: TRBJ1-3; CDR3: CASSLMSGIGAGNTIYF
V: TRBV21-1; J: TRBJ2-4; CDR3: CAGLRGLLSDF
V: TRBV2; J: TRBJ2-7; CDR3: CASSGRTVYEQYF
V: TRBV29-1; J: TRBJ2-6; CDR3: CSVSEGWSSSSGANVLTF
V: TRBV7-9; J: TRBJ2-7; CDR3: CASSETSGRDEQYF
V: TRBV20-1; J: TRBJ1-4; CDR3: CSARPGQENEKLFF
V: TRBV9; J: TRBJ2-1; CDR3: CASSTWTSGNEQFF
V: TRBV13; J: TRBJ1-2; CDR3: CASSFGATTNYGYTF
V: TRBV20-1; J: TRBJ2-7; CDR3: CSATGTSSYEQYF
V: TRBV7-2; J: TRBJ2-7; CDR3: CASSLVYIADAYEQYF
V: TRBV20-1; J: TRBJ2-5; CDR3: CSAGRGRDQETQYF
V: TRBV29-1; J: TRBJ2-7; CDR3: CSVEEDSSYEQYF
V: TRBV19; J: TRBJ2-7; CDR3: CASSMTGQSYEQYF
V: TRBV7-9; J: TRBJ2-5; CDR3: CASSPPGPQAETQYF
V: TRBV9; J: TRBJ2-1; CDR3: CASNLRDGAFF
V: TRBV5-1; J: TRBJ2-7; CDR3: CASSYGVSGGYEQYF
V: TRBV6-2/TRBV6-3; J: TRBJ2-1; CDR3: CASSYAGVYNEQFF
V: TRBV20-1; J: TRBJ2-1; CDR3: CSANLGSEQFF
V: TRBV25-1; J: TRBJ2-5; CDR3: CASSGMTGLETQYF
V: TRBV7-2; J: TRBJ2-4; CDR3: CASSLTSPSWGDIQYF
V: TRBV2; J: TRBJ2-2; CDR3: CASSEDPSGELFF
V: TRBV28; J: TRBJ2-7; CDR3: CASSILMAGWEQYF
V: TRBV28; J: TRBJ2-1; CDR3: CASSLGLAGGDLLDEQFF
V: TRBV12-3/TRBV12-4; J: TRBJ1-6; CDR3: CASSPDRGLGSPLHF
V: TRBV27; J: TRBJ2-3; CDR3: CASSFVSDTQYF
V: TRBV6-5; J: TRBJ2-1; CDR3: CASSLGGEGPYNEQFF
V: TRBV29-1; J: TRBJ2-2; CDR3: CSVEDLRGRTNTGELFF
V: TRBV29-1; J: TRBJ2-1; CDR3: CSADGRGYNEQFF
V: TRBV7-9; J: TRBJ2-5; CDR3: CASSLISETQYF
V: TRBV6-6; J: TRBJ2-1; CDR3: CASSYEGLAELGEQFF